This T cell receptor beta chain was identified in a study of PD-1 blockade in classical Hodgkin lymphoma. Time point given: cycle 4 day 1 (C4D1), after five to seven weeks of nivolumab. No patient escaped relapse after autologous stem cell transplantation, and brentuximab vedotin exposure varied. The table came from immunoSEQ multiplex PCR; TCRdb's copy has only in-frame clones and leaves some out. The sample holds roughly 52,000 clones, around nine tenths seen once. Unmatched junction bases numbered 6, after V lost 1 base and J lost 4 bases. The germline gives CDR1 MNHEY, CDR2 SMNVEV (reference sequence). This CDR3 has 16 amino acids.

The genes are TRBV27 and TRBJ2-3; the match to TRBD1 covers 9 bases. This receptor was obtained from a human donor with classical Hodgkin lymphoma. The specimen comprised peripheral blood mononuclear cells (PBMCs), sampled before the fourth cycle of nivolumab. The CDR3 DNA follows: TGTGCCAGCAGTTTATACTCCGGGACAGGGCCAGATACGCAGTATTTT. Amino acids: CASSLYSGTGPDTQYF.